This T cell receptor beta chain came from a study of control samples from healthy donors and cancer patients (dated by TCRdb to between 2020 and 2021). The library was prepared using the immunoSEQ multiplex PCR assay. Drawn from immuneACCESS, this table holds only the in-frame rearrangements with V and J called that TCRdb kept. Clones are partly lost; checked studies trace under half to an unresolved V gene and leave the rest unexplained. Recorded for this sample are roughly 120,000 clones; about 89% of them occurred a single time. The top ten clones comprise 7.8% of the sample. From a lookup of the germline V gene (reference sequence), CDR1 and CDR2 are LGHDT and YNNKEL. From cysteine to phenylalanine, the CDR3 is 15 amino acids long. The DNA shown is the 45-base CDR3, in frame from base 1. V lost 6 bases and J lost 4 bases, and the count of bases not matched to a germline gene is 8. Worth noting for this clone: Its antigen remains undetermined. One base away there is no much larger clone; base qualities are not given.

Material for sequencing was blood. Rearrangement joined TRBV3-1 (or the pseudogene TRBV3-2) to TRBJ2-1; 8 bases in the middle match TRBD2. This clonotype originated in a woman aged 18-29 years in good health. The DNA sequence is TGTGCCAGCAGAATGAACGGGGGGGGATACAATGAGCAGTTCTTC. Its protein is CASRMNGGGYNEQFF.